The 16 T cell receptor beta chains below all came from one sample that was sequenced in a study of T cell responses to AZD1222 COVID-19 vaccine. Only in-frame clones appear in the TCRdb table, and some are missing; sequencing was by immunoSEQ multiplex PCR. The sample carries around 100,000 clones, about 89% recorded once. The sequenced sample was peripheral blood, obtained on day 0 of AZD1222 vaccination. Receptor source: an adult in good health.

As concerns this clone: The missing conserved phenylalanine or tryptophan at the end of this CDR3 makes a read error likely. The chain is built from TRBV5-8 and TRBJ1-6; tentatively, D is TRBD1 (5 bases). There are 14 residues in the CDR3. Germline lookup yields CDR1 SGHTS and CDR2 YDEGEE. V gave up 0 bases and J gave up 6 bases, with 7 bases separating them. The CDR3 reads CASSLGQSNSPLHL. CDR3 bases: TGTGCCAGCAGCTTGGGACAGAGTAATTCACCCCTCCACCTT.

The gene calls are TRBV5-1 and TRBJ2-7, with 7 bases lining up with TRBD1. V lost 6 bases, J lost 3 bases, and 9 bases stayed unmatched. Germline assignment: CDR1 SGHRS and CDR2 YFSETQ. The CDR3 runs to 14 residues. The CDR3 nucleotides are TGCGCCAGCACAAGATCACAGGGGAACTACGAGCAGTACTTC. Its translation: CASTRSQGNYEQYF.

The CDR3 DNA is TGTGCCAGCAGCCCCCAGTTGGCAGTGGGGTGGGGGAATGAGCAGTTCTTC. Translation gives CASSPQLAVGWGNEQFF. The chain uses TRBV2 and TRBJ2-1; D might be TRBD1 or TRBD2, each matching 5 bases. The CDR3 covers 17 residues. Germline CDR1 reads SNHLY; CDR2 reads FYNNEI. V was shortened by 6 bases and J by 7 bases, with 25 bases between the two germline ends.

This chain links TRBV4-1 with TRBJ2-7; either TRBD1 or TRBD2 may fit D (5 bases each). Trimming took off 5 bases at V and 0 bases at J, with 14 bases between the two ends. This CDR3 region has 15 residues. Germline V CDR1 and CDR2: MGHRA, YSYEKL. This chain's CDR3 is CASSGGHSVSYEQYF. As DNA, the CDR3 is TGCGCCAGCAGCGGAGGACATAGCGTCTCCTACGAGCAGTACTTC.

Regarding this clone: Other DNA sequences in the sample encode the same CDR3. The rearrangement joins TRBV7-3 to TRBJ2-2; 8 nucleotides line up with TRBD1. The CDR3 is 14 amino acids. The V gene's germline CDR1 is SGHTA and CDR2 FQGTGA. After removal of 6 bases from V and 5 bases from J, the junction contained 5 bases not matched to a gene. Here the CDR3 reads CASSGQGATGELFF. As DNA, the CDR3 is TGTGCCAGCAGTGGGCAGGGGGCAACCGGGGAGCTGTTTTTT.

The chain links TRBV4-1 to TRBJ1-6; the D gene is possibly TRBD1 (5 bases). The V end was cut by 3 bases, the J end by 9 bases, with 21 bases between. Germline assignment: CDR1 MGHRA and CDR2 YSYEKL. This CDR3 has 17 residues. DNA for the CDR3: TGCGCCAGCAGCCACGTTTCCAGGGATCGGGGTGGTTCACCCCTCCACTTT. It is translated as CASSHVSRDRGGSPLHF.

The count of this clone is one. The chain joins TRBV19 to TRBJ1-2; a possible D gene is TRBD1 (6 bases). CDR1 is LNHDA, CDR2 SQIVND, per germline (reference sequence). The CDR3 totals 15 residues. The V gene lost 9 bases and the J gene lost 4 bases, with 21 bases spanning the gap. The CDR3 protein is CASRDTGTSGYGYTF. In DNA form, the CDR3 reads TGTGCCAGCAGAGACACAGGGACCTCAGGCTATGGCTACACCTTC. The whole variable domain, filled in from reference TRBV19 and TRBJ1-2, reads DGGITQSPKYLFRKEGQNVTLSCEQNLNHDAMYWYRQDPGQGLRLIYYSQIVNDFQKGDIAEGYSVSREKKESFPLTVTSAQKNPTAFYLCASRDTGTSGYGYTFGSGTRLTVV.

The chain uses TRBV11-2 and TRBJ2-7; D call uncertain. This CDR3 has 16 amino acids. V was pared by 2 bases and J by 5 bases, with 19 bases between. Germline-derived CDR1 and CDR2 are SGHAT and FQNNGV. The CDR3 nucleotides read TGTGCCAGCAGCTTAAATAGTAAGGGCCTCTACCACGAGCAGTACTTC. Translation gives CASSLNSKGLYHEQYF.

The chain has TRBV28 and TRBJ1-1; D is ambiguous. The V gene's germline CDR1 is MDHEN and CDR2 SYDVKM. This CDR3 region has 20 residues. V shed 4 bases and J shed 0 bases, with 27 bases lying between them. This chain's CDR3 is CASSSEGILSKPHMNTEAFF. The CDR3, as DNA: TGTGCCAGCAGTTCGGAAGGGATCTTATCTAAACCACATATGAACACTGAAGCTTTCTTT.

The chain has TRBV30 and TRBJ2-5; tentatively, D is TRBD1 (5 bases). V lost 1 base, J lost 4 bases, and 10 bases lay in between. Germline CDR1 GTSNPN, CDR2 SVGIG (reference sequence). The CDR3 length is 13 residues. The CDR3 sequence: CAWSAGLGETQYF. The CDR3 region has the DNA TGTGCCTGGAGTGCAGGGTTGGGAGAGACCCAGTACTTC.

The CDR3 DNA follows: TGCGCCAGCAGCCAAGATCGGTTCGAGGGGCACCCCAACTATGGCTACACCTTC. Protein: CASSQDRFEGHPNYGYTF. V usage is TRBV4-1 and J usage is TRBJ1-2, with D maybe TRBD1 (5 bases). Between the trimmed V and J ends, which lost 0 bases and 2 bases, there was a span of 19 bases. This CDR3 has 18 amino acids. CDR1 and CDR2 from the germline V gene are MGHRA and YSYEKL.

This chain uses TRBV14 with TRBJ2-6; unclear D gene. From germline, CDR1 is SGHDN and CDR2 FVKESK. CDR3 length: 15 residues. Between the trimmed V and J ends, which lost 1 base and 0 bases, there was a span of 4 bases. CDR3 DNA: TGTGCCAGCAGCCAAGGCGGCTCTGGGGCCAACGTCCTGACTTTC. Protein sequence: CASSQGGSGANVLTF.

This chain uses TRBV10-2 with TRBJ1-5, with 7 bases fitting TRBD1. CDR3 length equals 14 residues. J gave up 6 bases and V 7 bases, and 9 bases lay outside the gene matches. Looked up from germline, CDR1 is WSHSY and CDR2 is SAAADI. CDR3 coding DNA: TGCGCCAGCAACCGACAGGGATCAGGTCAGCCCCAGCATTTT. As protein: CASNRQGSGQPQHF.

This sequence joins TRBV10-3 and TRBJ1-3; D perhaps matches TRBD1 (5 bases). This CDR3 is built from 14 residues. With 2 bases removed from V and 4 bases from J, the gap between germline ends came to 9 bases. Germline CDR1 ENHRY, CDR2 SYGVKD. This CDR3 reads CAISERGTGNTIYF. CDR3 bases: TGTGCCATCAGTGAGAGGGGTACAGGAAACACCATATATTTT.

This clone was detected once. This chain joins TRBV18 and TRBJ1-5, with D possibly matching TRBD1 (5 bases). CDR1 KGHSH and CDR2 LQKENI come from the germline V gene. CDR3 size: 15 residues. With 2 bases removed from V and 2 bases from J, the gap between germline ends came to 10 bases. The CDR3 region has the DNA TGTGCCAGCTCACCAGAACTGGGGGGCAATCAGCCCCAGCATTTT. It translates to CASSPELGGNQPQHF.

J is TRBJ2-1 and V is TRBV7-9; D is possibly TRBD1 (7 bases). Per germline, CDR1 SEHNR and CDR2 FQNEAQ (reference sequence). V gave up 0 bases and J gave up 4 bases, with 10 bases separating them. The CDR3 is made up of 15 amino acids. The CDR3, as DNA: TGTGCCAGCAGCTTAGCGGCGGGACAGTACAATGAGCAGTTCTTC. Translation: CASSLAAGQYNEQFF. Full variable domain (rest looked up from reference TRBV7-9 and TRBJ2-1): DTGVSQNPRHKITKRGQNVTFRCDPISEHNRLYWYRQTLGQGPEFLTYFQNEAQLEKSRLLSDRFSAERPKGSFSTLEIQRTEQGDSAMYLCASSLAAGQYNEQFFGPGTRLTVL.